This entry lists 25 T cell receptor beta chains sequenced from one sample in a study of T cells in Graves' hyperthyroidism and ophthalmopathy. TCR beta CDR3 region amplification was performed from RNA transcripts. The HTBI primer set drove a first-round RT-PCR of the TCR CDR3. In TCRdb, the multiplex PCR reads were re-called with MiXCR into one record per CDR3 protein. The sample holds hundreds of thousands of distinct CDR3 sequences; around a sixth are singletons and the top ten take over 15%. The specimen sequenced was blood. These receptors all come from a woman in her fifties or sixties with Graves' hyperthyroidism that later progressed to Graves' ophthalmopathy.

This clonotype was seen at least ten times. DNA of the CDR3: TGTGCCAGCGCCCAACTGGGACAGGGTAGCAATCAGCCCCAGCATTTT. Translating it yields CASAQLGQGSNQPQHF. The J gene is TRBJ1-5, the V gene TRBV6-1; 9 bases are a match to TRBD1. With 8 bases clipped from V and 0 bases from J, the junction kept 8 bases outside the gene matches. The CDR3 is made up of 16 amino acids. Germline assignment: CDR1 MNHNS and CDR2 SASEGT.

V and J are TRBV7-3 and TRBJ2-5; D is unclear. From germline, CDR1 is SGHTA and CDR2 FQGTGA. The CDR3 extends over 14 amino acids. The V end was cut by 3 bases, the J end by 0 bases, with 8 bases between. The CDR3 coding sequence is TGTGCCAGCAGCTTTACAGAGAACCAAGAGACCCAGTACTTC. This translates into CASSFTENQETQYF.

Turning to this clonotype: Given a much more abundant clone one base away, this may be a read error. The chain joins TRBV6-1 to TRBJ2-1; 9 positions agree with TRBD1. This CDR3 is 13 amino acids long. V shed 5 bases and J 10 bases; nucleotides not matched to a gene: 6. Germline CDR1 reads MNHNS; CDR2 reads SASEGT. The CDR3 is CASSRDRASEQFF. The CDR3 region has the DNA TGTGCCAGCAGTCGGGACAGGGCAAGCGAGCAGTTCTTC.

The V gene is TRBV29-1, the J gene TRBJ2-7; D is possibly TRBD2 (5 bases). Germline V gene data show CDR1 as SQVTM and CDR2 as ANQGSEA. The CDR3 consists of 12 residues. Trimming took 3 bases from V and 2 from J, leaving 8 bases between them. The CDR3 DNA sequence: TGCAGCGTTGAGGGAGATGCCTACGAGCAGTACTTC. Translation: CSVEGDAYEQYF.

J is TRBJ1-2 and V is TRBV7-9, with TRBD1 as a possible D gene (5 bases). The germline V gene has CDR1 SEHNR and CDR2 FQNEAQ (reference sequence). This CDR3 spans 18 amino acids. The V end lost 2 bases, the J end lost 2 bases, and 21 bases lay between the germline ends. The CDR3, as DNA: TGTGCCAGCAGCTTATCCCGGGACGGGGCAGTCATGAACTATGGCTACACCTTC. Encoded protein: CASSLSRDGAVMNYGYTF.

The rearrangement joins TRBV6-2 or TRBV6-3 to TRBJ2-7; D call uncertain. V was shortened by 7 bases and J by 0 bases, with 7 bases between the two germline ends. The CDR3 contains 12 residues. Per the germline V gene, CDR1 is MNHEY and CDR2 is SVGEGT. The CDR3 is CASTDPSYEQYF. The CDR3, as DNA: TGTGCCAGCACGGACCCCTCCTACGAGCAGTACTTC.

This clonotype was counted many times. The CDR3: CASSFRTVTYNEQFF. The CDR3 bases are TGCGCCAGCAGCTTCCGGACAGTTACATACAATGAGCAGTTCTTC. V gene TRBV5-1 combines with J gene TRBJ2-1, with D possibly TRBD1 on 6 matching bases. Trimming took off 2 bases at V and 4 bases at J, with 13 bases between the two ends. CDR1 is SGHRS and CDR2 is YFSETQ in the germline V gene. The CDR3 consists of 15 residues.

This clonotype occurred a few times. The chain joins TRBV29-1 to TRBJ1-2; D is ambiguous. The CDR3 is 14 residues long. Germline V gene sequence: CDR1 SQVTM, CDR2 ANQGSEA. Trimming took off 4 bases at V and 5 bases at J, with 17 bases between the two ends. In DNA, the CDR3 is TGCAGCGTTGTGGCAGCGGGCCCTAGGTATGGCTACACCTTC. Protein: CSVVAAGPRYGYTF.

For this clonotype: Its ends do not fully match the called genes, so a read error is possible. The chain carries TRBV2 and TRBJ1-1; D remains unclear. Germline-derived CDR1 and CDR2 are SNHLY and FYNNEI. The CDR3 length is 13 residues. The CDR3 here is CASSEGAITEALF. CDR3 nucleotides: TGTGCCAGCAGTGAGGGCGCGATCACTGAAGCTCTCTTT.

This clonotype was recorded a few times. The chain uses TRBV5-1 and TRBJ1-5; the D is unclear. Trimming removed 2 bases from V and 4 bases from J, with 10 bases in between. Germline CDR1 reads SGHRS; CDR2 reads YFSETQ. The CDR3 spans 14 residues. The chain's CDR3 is CASSFGPDNQPQHF. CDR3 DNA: TGCGCCAGCAGCTTCGGGCCAGATAATCAGCCCCAGCATTTT.

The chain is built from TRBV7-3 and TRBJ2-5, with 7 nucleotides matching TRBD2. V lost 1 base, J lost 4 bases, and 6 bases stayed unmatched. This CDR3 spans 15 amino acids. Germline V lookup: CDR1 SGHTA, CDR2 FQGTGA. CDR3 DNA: TGTGCCAGCAGCTTAAATCTGGGGAGGGGAGAGACCCAGTACTTC. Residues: CASSLNLGRGETQYF.

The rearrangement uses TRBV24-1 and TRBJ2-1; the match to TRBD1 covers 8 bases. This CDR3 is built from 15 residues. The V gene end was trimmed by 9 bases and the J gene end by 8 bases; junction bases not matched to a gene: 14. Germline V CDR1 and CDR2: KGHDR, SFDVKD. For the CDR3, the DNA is TGTGCCACCGGACGGAGGACAGGGCCGTTGGATGAGCAGTTCTTC. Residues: CATGRRTGPLDEQFF.

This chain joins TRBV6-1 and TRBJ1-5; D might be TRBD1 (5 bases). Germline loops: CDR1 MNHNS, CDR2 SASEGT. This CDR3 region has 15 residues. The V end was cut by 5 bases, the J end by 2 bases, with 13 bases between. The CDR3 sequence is CASSRGVSGNQPQHF. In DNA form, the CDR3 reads TGTGCCAGCAGTCGAGGGGTAAGCGGCAATCAGCCCCAGCATTTT.

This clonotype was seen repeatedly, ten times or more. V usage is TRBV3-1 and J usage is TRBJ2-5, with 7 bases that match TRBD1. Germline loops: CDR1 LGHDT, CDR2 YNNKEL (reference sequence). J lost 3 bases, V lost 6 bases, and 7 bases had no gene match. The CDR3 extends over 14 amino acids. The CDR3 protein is CASRPQGSEETQYF. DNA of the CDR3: TGTGCCAGCAGGCCACAGGGGTCCGAAGAGACCCAGTACTTC.

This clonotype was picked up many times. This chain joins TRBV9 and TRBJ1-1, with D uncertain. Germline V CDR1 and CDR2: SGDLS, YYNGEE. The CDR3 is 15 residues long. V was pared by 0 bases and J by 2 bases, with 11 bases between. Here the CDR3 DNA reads TGTGCCAGCAGCGTAGACCACGGACCCAACACTGAAGCTTTCTTT. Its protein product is CASSVDHGPNTEAFF. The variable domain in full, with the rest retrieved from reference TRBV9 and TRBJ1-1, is DSGVTQTPKHLITATGQRVTLRCSPRSGDLSVYWYQQSLDQGLQFLIQYYNGEERAKGNILERFSAQQFPDLHSELNLSSLELGDSALYFCASSVDHGPNTEAFFGQGTRLTVV.

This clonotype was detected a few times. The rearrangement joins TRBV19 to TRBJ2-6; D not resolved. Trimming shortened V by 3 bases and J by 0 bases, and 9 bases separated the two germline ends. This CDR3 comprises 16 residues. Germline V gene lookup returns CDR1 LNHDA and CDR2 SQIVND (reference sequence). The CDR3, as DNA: TGTGCCAGTAGTATCGATGGACCCTCTGGGGCCAACGTCCTGACTTTC. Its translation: CASSIDGPSGANVLTF.

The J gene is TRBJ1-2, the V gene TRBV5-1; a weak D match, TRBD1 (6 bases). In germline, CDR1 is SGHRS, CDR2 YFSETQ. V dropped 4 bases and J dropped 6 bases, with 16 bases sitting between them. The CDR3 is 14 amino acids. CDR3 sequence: CASSLRREGDGYTF. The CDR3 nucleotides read TGCGCCAGCAGCCTTCGCCGGGAGGGGGATGGCTACACCTTC. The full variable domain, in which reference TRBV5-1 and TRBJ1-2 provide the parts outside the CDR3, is KAGVTQTPRYLIKTRGQQVTLSCSPISGHRSVSWYQQTPGQGLQFLFEYFSETQRNKGNFPGRFSGRQFSNSRSEMNVSTLELGDSALYLCASSLRREGDGYTFGSGTRLTVV.

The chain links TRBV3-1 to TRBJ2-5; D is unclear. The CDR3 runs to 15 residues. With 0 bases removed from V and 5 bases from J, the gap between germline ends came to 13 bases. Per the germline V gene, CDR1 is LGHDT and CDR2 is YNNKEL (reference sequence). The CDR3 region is CASSQDLTGWETQYF. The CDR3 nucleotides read TGTGCCAGCAGCCAAGATCTGACCGGCTGGGAGACCCAGTACTTC.

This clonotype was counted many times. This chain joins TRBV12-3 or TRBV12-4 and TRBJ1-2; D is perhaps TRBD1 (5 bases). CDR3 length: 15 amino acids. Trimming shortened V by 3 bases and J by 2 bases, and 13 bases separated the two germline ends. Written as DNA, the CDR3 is TGTGCCAGCAGTTTTTCGGTCAGGACAAACTATGGCTACACCTTC. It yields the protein CASSFSVRTNYGYTF.

CDR3 DNA sequence: TGTGCCAGCAGTAAGGTGACTAGCGGGGACGATGAGCAGTTCTTC. Residues: CASSKVTSGDDEQFF. This chain joins TRBV6-1 and TRBJ2-1; TRBD2 matches at 11 bases. From germline, CDR1 is MNHNS and CDR2 SASEGT. The CDR3 contains 15 residues. With V trimmed by 5 bases and J by 8 bases, 8 bases remained unmatched.

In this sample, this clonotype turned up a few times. CDR3 residues: CASSFRDQLYNEQFF. The CDR3 bases are TGTGCCAGCTCATTCCGGGACCAGCTCTACAATGAGCAGTTCTTC. The rearrangement uses TRBV18 and TRBJ2-1, with D perhaps assigned TRBD1 or TRBD2 (5 bases each). CDR1 KGHSH and CDR2 LQKENI come from the germline V gene. Trimming pared 5 bases from V and 3 bases from J, leaving 14 bases between. The CDR3 consists of 15 residues.

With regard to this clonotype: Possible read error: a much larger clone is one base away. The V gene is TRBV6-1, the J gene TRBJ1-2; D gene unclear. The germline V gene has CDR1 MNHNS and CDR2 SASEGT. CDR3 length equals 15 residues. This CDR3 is CASSEARARDYGYAF. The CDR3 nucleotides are TGTGCCAGCAGTGAAGCGAGGGCCAGAGACTATGGCTACGCCTTC.

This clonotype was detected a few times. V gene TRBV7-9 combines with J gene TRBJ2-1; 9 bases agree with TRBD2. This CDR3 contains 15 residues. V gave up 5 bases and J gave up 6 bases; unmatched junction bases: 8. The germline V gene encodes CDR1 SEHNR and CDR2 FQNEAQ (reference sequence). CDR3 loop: CASSVSGGKLNEQFF. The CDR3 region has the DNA TGTGCCAGCAGCGTTAGCGGGGGAAAACTCAATGAGCAGTTCTTC.

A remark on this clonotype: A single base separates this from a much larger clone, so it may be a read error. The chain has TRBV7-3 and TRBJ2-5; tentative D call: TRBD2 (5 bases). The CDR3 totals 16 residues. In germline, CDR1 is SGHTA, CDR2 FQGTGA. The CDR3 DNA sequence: TGTGCCAGCAGCTTAACGGGCGTGACTAACCAAGAGACCCAGTGCTTC. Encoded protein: CASSLTGVTNQETQCF.

The CDR3 loop reads CASSEFRGWYQPQHF. DNA for the CDR3: TGTGCCAGCAGTGAATTCAGGGGGTGGTACCAGCCCCAGCATTTT. The genes are TRBV25-1 and TRBJ1-5; 7 bases fit TRBD1. The germline CDR1 and CDR2 sequences are MGHDK and SYGVNS. The CDR3 totals 15 residues. With V trimmed by 1 base and J by 7 bases, 7 bases remained unmatched.